Detailed here is one T cell receptor (beta chain). Its target is unknown. Anyone with autoimmune disease history or systemic immunosuppression was excluded. This entry is derived from a study of OX40 agonist ivuxolimab in advanced cancers. Across the whole study: Aged roughly 23 to 80 with a mean of 60 years, they were about 80% male. Checkpoint inhibitors had been given previously to around 38% of patients. Study results and limitations: Compared with CD4+, CD8+ T cells on average had more expanded clones.

Germline loops: CDR1 SGHDT, CDR2 YYEEEE. Trimming removed 1 base at V and 4 bases at J, with 6 bases between. The CDR3 sequence is 12 residues long. Sequenced by immunoSEQ multiplex PCR; TCRdb stores in-frame clones only, minus some. The sample comprises 65,000 to 90,000 clones, approximately 83% of which are singletons, and around 5.5% rests with the top ten. The chain carries TRBV5-6 and TRBJ2-7; D is uncertain. This receptor was taken from an adult with an advanced solid tumor such as melanoma, head and neck, liver or kidney cancer. The sample was CD4+ or CD8+ T cells sorted from blood, taken in a trial of the OX40 agonist ivuxolimab. As DNA, the CDR3 is TGTGCCAGCAGCTTGACGGATTACGAGCAGTACTTC. Its protein product is CASSLTDYEQYF.